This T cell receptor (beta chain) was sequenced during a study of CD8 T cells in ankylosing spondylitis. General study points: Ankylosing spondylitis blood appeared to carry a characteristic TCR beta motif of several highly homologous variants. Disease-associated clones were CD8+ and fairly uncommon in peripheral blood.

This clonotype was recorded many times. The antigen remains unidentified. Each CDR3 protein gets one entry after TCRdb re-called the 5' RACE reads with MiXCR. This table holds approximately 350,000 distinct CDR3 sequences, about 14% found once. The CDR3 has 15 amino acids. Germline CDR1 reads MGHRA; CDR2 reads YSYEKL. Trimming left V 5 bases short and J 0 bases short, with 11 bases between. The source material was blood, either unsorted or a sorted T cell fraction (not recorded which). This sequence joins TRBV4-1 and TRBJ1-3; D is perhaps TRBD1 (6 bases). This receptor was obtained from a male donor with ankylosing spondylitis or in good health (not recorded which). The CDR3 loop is CASSKDSNSGNTIYF. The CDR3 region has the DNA TGCGCCAGCAGCAAGGACAGCAACTCTGGAAACACCATATATTTT.